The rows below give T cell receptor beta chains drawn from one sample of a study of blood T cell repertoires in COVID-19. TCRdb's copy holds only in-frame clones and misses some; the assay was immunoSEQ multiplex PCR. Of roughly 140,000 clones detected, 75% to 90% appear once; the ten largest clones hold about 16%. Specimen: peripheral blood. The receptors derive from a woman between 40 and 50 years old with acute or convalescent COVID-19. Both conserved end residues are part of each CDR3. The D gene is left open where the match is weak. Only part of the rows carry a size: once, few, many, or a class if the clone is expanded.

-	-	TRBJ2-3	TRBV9	CASSPPGYTDTQYF	TGTGCCAGCAGCCCTCCGGGATACACAGATACGCAGTATTTT
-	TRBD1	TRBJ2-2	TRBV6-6	CASSYSGTGVPGELFF	TGTGCCAGCAGTTACTCCGGGACAGGGGTCCCCGGGGAGCTGTTTTTT
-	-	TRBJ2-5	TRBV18	CASSRSGGWMETQYF	TGTGCCAGCTCACGAAGTGGAGGGTGGATGGAGACCCAGTACTTC
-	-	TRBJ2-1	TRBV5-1	CASSPAHSGDGQWNEQFF	TGCGCCAGCAGTCCCGCGCATTCAGGGGACGGTCAGTGGAATGAGCAGTTCTTC
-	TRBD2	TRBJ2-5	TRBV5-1	CASSLELAGVAETQYF	TGCGCCAGCAGCTTGGAGCTAGCGGGGGTGGCAGAGACCCAGTACTTC
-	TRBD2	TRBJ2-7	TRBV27	CASKAPGTSGYEQYF	TGTGCCAGCAAAGCCCCCGGGACTAGCGGCTACGAGCAGTACTTC
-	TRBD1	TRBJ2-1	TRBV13	CASSFGTGGQGYNEQFF	TGTGCCAGCAGCTTCGGGACAGGGGGCCAAGGATACAATGAGCAGTTCTTC
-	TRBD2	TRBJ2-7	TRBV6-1	CASSEMASGWIEQYF	TGTGCCAGCAGTGAAATGGCTAGCGGCTGGATTGAGCAGTACTTC
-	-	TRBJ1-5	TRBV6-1	CASSELRGFTAQHF	TGTGCCAGCAGTGAACTGCGGGGTTTCACAGCCCAGCATTTT
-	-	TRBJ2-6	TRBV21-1	CASRLRGECGANVLTF	TGTGCCAGCAGACTCAGGGGAGAATGTGGGGCCAACGTCCTGACTTTC
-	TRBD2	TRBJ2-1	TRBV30	CAWSLLAGHNEQFF	TGTGCCTGGAGCCTCTTAGCGGGGCACAATGAGCAGTTCTTC
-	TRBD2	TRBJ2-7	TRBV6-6	CASSYSALAGTYEQYF	TGTGCCAGCAGTTACTCGGCGCTAGCGGGAACCTACGAGCAGTACTTC
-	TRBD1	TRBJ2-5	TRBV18	CASSPSGTGETQYF	TGTGCCAGCTCACCCTCCGGGACAGGAGAGACCCAGTACTTC
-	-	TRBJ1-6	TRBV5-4	CASSLGGSSYNSPLHF	TGTGCCAGCAGCTTGGGAGGGAGCTCCTATAATTCACCCCTCCACTTT
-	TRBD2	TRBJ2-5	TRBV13	CASSFWTSASQETQYF	TGTGCCAGCAGCTTCTGGACTAGCGCGTCCCAAGAGACCCAGTACTTC
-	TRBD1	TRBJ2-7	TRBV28	CASSAPGTGGYEQYF	TGTGCCAGCAGTGCACCCGGGACAGGGGGGTACGAGCAGTACTTC
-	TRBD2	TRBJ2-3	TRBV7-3	CASGPVGGSTDTQYF	TGTGCCAGCGGACCAGTCGGGGGGAGTACAGATACGCAGTATTTT
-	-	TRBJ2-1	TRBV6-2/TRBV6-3	CASSSYSKRSSYNEQFF	TGTGCCAGCAGTTCGTACTCCAAGCGGAGCTCCTACAATGAGCAGTTCTTC
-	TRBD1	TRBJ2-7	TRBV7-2	CASSLRQGQPYEQYF	TGTGCCAGCAGCTTAAGACAGGGGCAGCCTTACGAGCAGTACTTC
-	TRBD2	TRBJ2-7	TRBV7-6	CASSLAAGWDEQYF	TGTGCCAGCAGCTTAGCAGCGGGATGGGACGAGCAGTACTTC
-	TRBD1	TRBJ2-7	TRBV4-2	CASSQPGQGPYEQYF	TGTGCCAGCAGCCAGCCGGGACAGGGGCCCTACGAGCAGTACTTC
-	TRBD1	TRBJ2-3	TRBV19	CASSIGTGEDTQYF	TGTGCCAGTAGTATAGGGACAGGGGAGGATACGCAGTATTTT
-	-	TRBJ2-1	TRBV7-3	CASSPNPSTSFDEQFF	TGTGCCAGCAGCCCGAACCCGTCGACTAGTTTCGATGAGCAGTTCTTC
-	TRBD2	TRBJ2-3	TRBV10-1	CASSQKTSGGFTDTQYF	TGCGCCAGCAGCCAGAAGACTAGCGGGGGTTTCACAGATACGCAGTATTTT
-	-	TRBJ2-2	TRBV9	CASSASPTGELFF	TGTGCCAGCAGCGCGTCCCCCACCGGGGAGCTGTTTTTT
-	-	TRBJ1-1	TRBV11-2	CASSSRQTNTEAFF	TGTGCCAGCAGCTCTCGACAGACGAACACTGAAGCTTTCTTT
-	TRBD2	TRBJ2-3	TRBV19	CASSGRAIDTQYF	TGTGCCAGTAGTGGGAGGGCCATAGATACGCAGTATTTT
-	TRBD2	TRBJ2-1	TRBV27	CASLGTSGRNEQFF	TGTGCCAGCCTCGGGACTAGCGGGAGGAATGAGCAGTTCTTC
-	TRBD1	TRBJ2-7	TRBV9	CASSVGQGISEQYF	TGTGCCAGCAGCGTAGGACAGGGGATAAGCGAGCAGTACTTC
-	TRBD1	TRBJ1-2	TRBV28	CASRTGSTYGYTF	TGTGCCAGCAGGACAGGGTCGACCTATGGCTACACCTTC
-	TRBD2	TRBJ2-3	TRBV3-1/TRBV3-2	CASSRGTSGGADTQYF	TGTGCCAGCAGCCGGGGGACTAGCGGGGGAGCAGATACGCAGTATTTT
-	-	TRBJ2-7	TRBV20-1	CSAAVYEQYF	TGCAGTGCAGCCGTGTACGAGCAGTACTTC
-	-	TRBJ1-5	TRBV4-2	CASRGVSNQPQHF	TGTGCCAGCAGAGGGGTTAGCAATCAGCCCCAGCATTTT
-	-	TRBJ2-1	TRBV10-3	CAISLDEVGNEQFF	TGTGCCATCAGTCTGGATGAGGTCGGGAATGAGCAGTTCTTC
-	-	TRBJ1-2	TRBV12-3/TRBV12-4	CASSRTGTRGYTF	TGTGCCAGCAGTAGAACAGGAACGAGGGGCTACACCTTC
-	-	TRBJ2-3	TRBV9	CASSVDNTDTQYF	TGTGCCAGCAGCGTAGACAACACAGATACGCAGTATTTT
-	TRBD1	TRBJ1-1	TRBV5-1	CASSLGPLGTANTEAFF	TGCGCCAGCAGCTTGGGACCGCTCGGGACAGCGAACACTGAAGCTTTCTTT
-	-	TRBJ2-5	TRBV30	CAWIEMETQYF	TGTGCCTGGATTGAGATGGAGACCCAGTACTTC
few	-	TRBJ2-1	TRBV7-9	CASSSGGYNEQFF	TGTGCCAGCAGCTCAGGGGGGTACAATGAGCAGTTCTTC
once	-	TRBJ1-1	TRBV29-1	CSVVATEAFF	TGCAGCGTTGTAGCTACTGAAGCTTTCTTT
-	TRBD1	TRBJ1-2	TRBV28	CASSFQDRGTRGYTF	TGTGCCAGCAGCTTTCAGGACAGGGGGACTCGGGGCTACACCTTC
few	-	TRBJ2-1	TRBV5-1	CASSLATSGYNEQFF	TGCGCCAGCAGCTTGGCAACTAGTGGGTACAATGAGCAGTTCTTC